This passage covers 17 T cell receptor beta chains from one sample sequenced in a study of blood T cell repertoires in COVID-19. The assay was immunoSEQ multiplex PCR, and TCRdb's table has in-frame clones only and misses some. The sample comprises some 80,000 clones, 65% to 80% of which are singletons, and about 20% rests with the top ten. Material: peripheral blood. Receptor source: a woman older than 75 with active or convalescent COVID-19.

DNA for the CDR3: TGTGCCAGCAGCTCGGGAGATACGCAGTATTTT. Encoded protein: CASSSGDTQYF. V usage is TRBV12-3 or TRBV12-4 and J usage is TRBJ2-3; no clear D. CDR3 length: 11 residues. V lost 6 bases and J lost 5, with 6 bases in between.

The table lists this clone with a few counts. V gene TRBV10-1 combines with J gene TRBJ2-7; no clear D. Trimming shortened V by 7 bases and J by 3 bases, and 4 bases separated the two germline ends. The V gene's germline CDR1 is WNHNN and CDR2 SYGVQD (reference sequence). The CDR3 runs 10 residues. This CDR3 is CASTHYEQYF. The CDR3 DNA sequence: TGCGCCAGCACCCACTACGAGCAGTACTTC.

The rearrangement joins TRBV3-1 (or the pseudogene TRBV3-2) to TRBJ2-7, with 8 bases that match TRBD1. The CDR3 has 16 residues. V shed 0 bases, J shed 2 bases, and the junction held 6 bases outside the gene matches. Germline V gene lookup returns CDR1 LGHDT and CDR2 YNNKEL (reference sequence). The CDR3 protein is CASSQDLNRGTYEQYF. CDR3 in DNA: TGTGCCAGCAGCCAAGATTTAAACAGGGGGACCTACGAGCAGTACTTC.

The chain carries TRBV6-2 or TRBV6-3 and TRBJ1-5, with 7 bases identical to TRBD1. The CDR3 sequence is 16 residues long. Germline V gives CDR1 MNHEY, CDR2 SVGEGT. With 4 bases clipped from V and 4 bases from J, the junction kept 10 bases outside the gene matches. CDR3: CASSSPRGIGNQPQHF. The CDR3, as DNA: TGTGCCAGCAGTTCCCCCAGGGGGATTGGGAATCAGCCCCAGCATTTT.

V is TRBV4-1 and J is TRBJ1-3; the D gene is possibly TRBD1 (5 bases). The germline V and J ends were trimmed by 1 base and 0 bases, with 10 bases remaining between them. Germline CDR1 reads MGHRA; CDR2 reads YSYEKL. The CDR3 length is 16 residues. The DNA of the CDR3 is TGCGCCAGCAGCCAAGTGGGACTGAACTCTGGAAACACCATATATTTT. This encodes CASSQVGLNSGNTIYF.

CDR3 region: CSVDRGAGETQYF. The CDR3 DNA follows: TGCAGCGTTGACAGGGGGGCCGGGGAGACCCAGTACTTC. This chain uses TRBV29-1 with TRBJ2-5; D is perhaps TRBD1 (7 bases). V was trimmed by 3 bases and J by 5 bases, leaving 13 bases between them. The CDR3 extends over 13 amino acids. Germline CDR1 is SQVTM and CDR2 is ANQGSEA.

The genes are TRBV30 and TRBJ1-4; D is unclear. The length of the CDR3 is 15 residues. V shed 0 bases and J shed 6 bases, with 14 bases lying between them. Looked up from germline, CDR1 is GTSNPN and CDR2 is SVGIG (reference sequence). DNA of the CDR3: TGTGCCTGGAGTGTACCGTGGGAGACCTATGAAAAACTGTTTTTT. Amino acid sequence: CAWSVPWETYEKLFF.

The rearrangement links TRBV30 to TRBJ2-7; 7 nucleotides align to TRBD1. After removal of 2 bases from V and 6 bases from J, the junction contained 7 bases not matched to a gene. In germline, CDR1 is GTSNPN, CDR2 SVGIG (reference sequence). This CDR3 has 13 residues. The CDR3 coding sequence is TGTGCCTGGAGTATAGCACAGGGGTTCGAGCAGTACTTC. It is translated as CAWSIAQGFEQYF. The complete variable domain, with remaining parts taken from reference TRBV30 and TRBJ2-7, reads SQTIHQWPATLVQPVGSPLSLECTVEGTSNPNLYWYRQAAGRGLQLLFYSVGIGQISSEVPQNLSASRPQDRQFILSSKKLLLSDSGFYLCAWSIAQGFEQYFGPGTRLTVT.

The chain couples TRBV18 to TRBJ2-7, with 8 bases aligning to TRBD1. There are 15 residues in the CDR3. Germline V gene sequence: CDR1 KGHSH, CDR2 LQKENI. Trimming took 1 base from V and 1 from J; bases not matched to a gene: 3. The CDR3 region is CASSPRQGTSYEQYF. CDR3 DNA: TGTGCCAGCTCACCACGACAGGGGACTTCCTACGAGCAGTACTTC.

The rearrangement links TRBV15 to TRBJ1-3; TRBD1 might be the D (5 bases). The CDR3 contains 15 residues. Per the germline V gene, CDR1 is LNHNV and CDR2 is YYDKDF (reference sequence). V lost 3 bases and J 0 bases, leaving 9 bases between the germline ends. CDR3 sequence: CATSRGLGSGNTIYF. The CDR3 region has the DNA TGTGCCACCAGCAGGGGACTGGGCTCTGGAAACACCATATATTTT.

The CDR3 bases are TGTGCCACCAGCTACCCCGGGACAGGGAATGAGCAGTTCTTC. Translated: CATSYPGTGNEQFF. The rearrangement joins TRBV24-1 to TRBJ2-1, with TRBD1 matching 9 bases. The CDR3 loop spans 14 amino acids. The germline V gene encodes CDR1 KGHDR and CDR2 SFDVKD. V lost 7 bases and J lost 7; bases outside the gene matches: 7.

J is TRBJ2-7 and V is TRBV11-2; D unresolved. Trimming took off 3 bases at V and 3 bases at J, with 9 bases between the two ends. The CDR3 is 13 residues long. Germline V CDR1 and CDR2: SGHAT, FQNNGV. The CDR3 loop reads CASSFKIGYEQYF. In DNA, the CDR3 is TGTGCCAGCAGCTTTAAGATCGGCTACGAGCAGTACTTC.

The CDR3 reads CASSRDYQETQYF. The CDR3 DNA reads TGTGCCAGCAGCCGGGACTACCAAGAGACCCAGTACTTC. The chain employs TRBV7-9 and TRBJ2-5, with D possibly matching TRBD2 (6 bases). The germline V gene has CDR1 SEHNR and CDR2 FQNEAQ (reference sequence). The CDR3 sequence is 13 residues long. Deletions cut 5 bases from V and 0 bases from J, with 7 bases between. Supplemented by reference TRBV7-9 and TRBJ2-5, the full variable domain reads DTGVSQNPRHKITKRGQNVTFRCDPISEHNRLYWYRQTLGQGPEFLTYFQNEAQLEKSRLLSDRFSAERPKGSFSTLEIQRTEQGDSAMYLCASSRDYQETQYFGPGTRLLVL.

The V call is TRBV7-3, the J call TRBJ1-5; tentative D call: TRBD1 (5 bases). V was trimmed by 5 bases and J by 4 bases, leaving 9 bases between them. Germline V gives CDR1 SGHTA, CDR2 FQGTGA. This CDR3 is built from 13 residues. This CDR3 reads CASSPRENQPQHF. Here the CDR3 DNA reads TGTGCCAGCAGCCCCAGGGAAAATCAGCCCCAGCATTTT.

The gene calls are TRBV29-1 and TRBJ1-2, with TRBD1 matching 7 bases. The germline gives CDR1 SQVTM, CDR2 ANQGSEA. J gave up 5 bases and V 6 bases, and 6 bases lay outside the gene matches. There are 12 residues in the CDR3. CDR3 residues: CSVDSGQYGYTF. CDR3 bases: TGCAGCGTCGACTCGGGACAGTATGGCTACACCTTC.

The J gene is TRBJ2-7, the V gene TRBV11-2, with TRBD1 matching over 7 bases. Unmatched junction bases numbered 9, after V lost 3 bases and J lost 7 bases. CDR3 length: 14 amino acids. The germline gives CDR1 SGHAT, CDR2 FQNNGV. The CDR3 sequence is CASSFSIQGLEQYF. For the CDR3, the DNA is TGTGCCAGCAGCTTTTCGATACAGGGGCTAGAGCAGTACTTC.

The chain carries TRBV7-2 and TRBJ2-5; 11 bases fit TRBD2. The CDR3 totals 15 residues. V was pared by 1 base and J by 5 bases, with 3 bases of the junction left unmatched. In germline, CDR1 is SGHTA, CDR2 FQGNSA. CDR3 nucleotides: TGTGCCAGCAGCTTAGTTTCTAGCGGGGGGGAGACCCAGTACTTC. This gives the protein CASSLVSSGGETQYF.